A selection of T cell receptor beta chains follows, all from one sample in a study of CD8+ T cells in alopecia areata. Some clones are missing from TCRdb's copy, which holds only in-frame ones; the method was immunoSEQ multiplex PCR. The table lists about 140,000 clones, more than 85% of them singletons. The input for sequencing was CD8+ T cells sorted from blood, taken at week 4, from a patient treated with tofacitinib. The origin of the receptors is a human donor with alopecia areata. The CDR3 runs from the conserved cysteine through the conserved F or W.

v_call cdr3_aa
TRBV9 CASSVATDSYEQYF
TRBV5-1 CASSPDTTGYGYTF
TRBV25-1 CASSELGGGQPQHF
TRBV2 CASNSGAETQYF
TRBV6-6 CASGVEQYF
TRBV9 CASRGLRSGLYTF
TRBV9 CASSAQADTQYF
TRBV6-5 CASSYTGTETYEQYF
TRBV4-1 CASSQEQMAHGELFF
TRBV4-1 CASSQGISGELFF
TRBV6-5 CASTTATGANSPLHF
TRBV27 CASSPIPSTFYEQYF
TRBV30 CAWNWDNWNEQYF
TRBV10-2 CASSESGVRTEAFF
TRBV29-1 CSVPDRGGSDTQYF
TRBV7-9 CASSQDPGPYEQYF
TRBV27 CASTLGARAGEQYF
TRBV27 CASSSGTALFEQYF
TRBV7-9 CASSLTVNEQFF
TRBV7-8 CASSSLAEDTYEQYF
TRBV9 CASSPGTSDYNEQFF
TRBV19 CASRGLAGDSYNEQFF
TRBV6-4 CASRRGGGSYGYTF
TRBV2 CASSVQSLSPEAFF
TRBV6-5 CASSYSMTVQTRGYTF
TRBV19 CASSGTSNSPLHF
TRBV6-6 CASLLAGFQNIQYF
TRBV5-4 CASSSQVNEQFF
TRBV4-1 CASSQEEVSYEQYF
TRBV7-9 CASSGPGQDYEQYF
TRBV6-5 CASSYSYGGAGYTF
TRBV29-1 CSVEGANVFTDTQYF